One and the same sample provided the 27 T cell receptor beta chains below, sequenced in a study of beta chain features in type 1 diabetes (dated by TCRdb to about 2018). Libraries were constructed by the immunoSEQ multiplex PCR assay. The High Capacity cDNA Reverse Transcription Kit was used to reverse transcribe all of the isolated RNA, meaning that expressed TCRB transcripts were what got sequenced. TCRdb stores this immuneACCESS table with in-frame sequences only. Part of the clones is absent; in the studies checked, under half of the shortfall reflects unresolved V genes, and no reason is known for the rest. This sample has under 950,000 clones in its table, and 15% to 20% of those were observed once. The ten top clones hold 0.02% to 0.03% of the sample. Sequences were obtained from naive CD4+ T cells from blood. Read against the paper, the sample's cell subset or site label means: true naive CD4+ T cells. The source is a young woman in good health.

The chain joins TRBV28 to TRBJ2-1; 9 bases fit TRBD2. With 3 bases clipped from V and 6 bases from J, the junction kept 9 bases outside the gene matches. The CDR3 is 16 residues long. Germline loops: CDR1 MDHEN, CDR2 SYDVKM. Here the CDR3 DNA reads TGTGCCAGCAGTTTTCCGACTAGCGGAGGATCCAATGAGCAGTTCTTC. Protein sequence: CASSFPTSGGSNEQFF.

The chain employs TRBV5-1 and TRBJ2-2; D is ambiguous. Between the trimmed V and J ends, which lost 4 bases and 5 bases, there was a span of 6 bases. Per germline, CDR1 SGHRS and CDR2 YFSETQ. There are 12 residues in the CDR3. The CDR3 region has the DNA TGCGCCAGCAGCCCCCTAACCGGGGAGCTGTTTTTT. As protein: CASSPLTGELFF.

This clone was recorded a few times. The CDR3 DNA follows: TGCAGCGTGCAGGGCCCCACAGATACGCAGTATTTT. This gives the protein CSVQGPTDTQYF. The gene calls are TRBV29-1 and TRBJ2-3; a possible D gene is TRBD1 (5 bases). The CDR3 has 12 amino acids. Germline assignment: CDR1 SQVTM and CDR2 ANQGSEA. Trimming stripped 6 bases from V and 2 bases from J, with 9 bases between.

This clone was seen more than once but under ten times. This chain joins TRBV21-1 and TRBJ2-7; the table's D gene call, TRBD2, was not cross checked with the DNA. TRBV21-1 is a pseudogene locus. The CDR3 runs 16 residues. CDR3 bases: TGTGCCAGCAGCAAAAAGTGGGGACTAGCGGCTTTTGAGCAGTACTTC. It is translated as CASSKKWGLAAFEQYF.

The rearrangement uses TRBV2 and TRBJ2-5, with 7 positions matching TRBD1. This CDR3 is built from 13 residues. Trimming took 7 bases from V and 2 from J; bases not matched to a gene: 4. Germline values: CDR1 SNHLY, CDR2 FYNNEI. For the CDR3, the DNA is TGTGCCAGCAATGGCAGGGGGCAAGAGACCCAGTACTTC. Translated, it gives CASNGRGQETQYF.

The rearrangement uses TRBV29-1 and TRBJ2-7; no definite D call. The CDR3 has 12 amino acids. The V end was cut by 1 base, the J end by 4 bases, with 8 bases between. The germline V gene encodes CDR1 SQVTM and CDR2 ANQGSEA. The CDR3 bases are TGCAGCGTTGAAGTAAACAGTTACGAGCAGTACTTC. As protein: CSVEVNSYEQYF.

In regard to this clone: Different DNA sequences within this sample yield the same CDR3. The chain couples TRBV5-4 to TRBJ2-5; the match to TRBD2 covers 12 bases. V was pared by 2 bases and J by 3 bases, with 2 bases of the junction left unmatched. This CDR3 contains 15 residues. In germline, CDR1 is SGHNT, CDR2 YYREEE (reference sequence). CDR3 protein: CASSFRLAGEETQYF. Written as DNA, the CDR3 is TGTGCCAGCAGCTTTCGACTAGCGGGAGAAGAGACCCAGTACTTC.

There are a few counts of this clone. This chain uses TRBV7-9 with TRBJ2-7, with TRBD2 identical over 8 bases. CDR1 and CDR2 (germline): SEHNR, FQNEAQ (reference sequence). CDR3 size: 13 residues. Trimming at V came to 5 bases and at J to 4 bases, leaving 4 bases not matched to a gene. The chain's CDR3 is CASSTAGVYEQYF. The CDR3 DNA sequence: TGTGCCAGCAGCACAGCGGGAGTATACGAGCAGTACTTC.

This clone was observed a handful of times. Other nucleotide sequences in the sample specify the same CDR3. The chain uses TRBV7-2 and TRBJ2-3; TRBD1 might be the D (5 bases). There are 14 residues in the CDR3. V lost 3 bases and J lost 2, with 9 bases in between. The germline CDR1 and CDR2 sequences are SGHTA and FQGNSA. CDR3 in amino acids: CASSLGPVTDTQYF. The CDR3 coding sequence is TGTGCCAGCAGCTTGGGGCCCGTCACAGATACGCAGTATTTT.

The V gene is TRBV5-1, the J gene TRBJ1-1; TRBD1 agrees at 7 bases. The germline V gene has CDR1 SGHRS and CDR2 YFSETQ. The CDR3 spans 14 residues. V shed 6 bases and J 2 bases; nucleotides not matched to a gene: 7. The CDR3 loop reads CASTPGQTNTEAFF. CDR3 DNA sequence: TGCGCCAGCACCCCGGGACAGACTAACACTGAAGCTTTCTTT.

This clone has a handful of counts. The V call is TRBV2, the J call TRBJ2-1; 14 bases match TRBD2. The V gene end was trimmed by 10 bases and the J gene end by 6 bases; junction bases not matched to a gene: 5. The CDR3 consists of 14 residues. CDR1 is SNHLY and CDR2 is FYNNEI in the germline V gene. CDR3 amino acids: CATAGTSGSNEQFF. The CDR3 nucleotides read TGTGCCACCGCAGGGACTAGCGGGAGCAATGAGCAGTTCTTC.

The chain joins TRBV7-3 to TRBJ2-3, with 8 bases aligning to TRBD2. This CDR3 has 16 amino acids. Germline V lookup: CDR1 SGHTA, CDR2 FQGTGA. The V gene end was trimmed by 5 bases and the J gene end by 5 bases; junction bases not matched to a gene: 12. The CDR3 bases are TGTGCCAGCAGCCGCAGCTCGGCGGGAGGCATAGATACGCAGTATTTT. Translation gives CASSRSSAGGIDTQYF.

This clone has a single count. The chain joins TRBV19 to TRBJ2-5; no definite D call. Trimming cost V 0 bases and J 1 base, with 6 bases left between them. This CDR3 contains 14 residues. CDR1 and CDR2 from the germline V gene are LNHDA and SQIVND (reference sequence). CDR3 DNA sequence: TGTGCCAGTAGTATAGATTGGTCCCAAGAGACCCAGTACTTC. It specifies CASSIDWSQETQYF.

The gene calls are TRBV6-5 and TRBJ2-2; D may be TRBD2 (5 bases). The CDR3 runs 14 residues. Germline CDR1 MNHEY, CDR2 SVGAGI. V was trimmed by 5 bases and J by 6 bases, leaving 13 bases between them. This chain's CDR3 is CASSRTFPAGELFF. DNA for the CDR3: TGTGCCAGCAGTCGGACTTTCCCGGCCGGGGAGCTGTTTTTT.

The J gene is TRBJ2-3, the V gene TRBV4-2; D call uncertain. The length of the CDR3 is 14 residues. Germline values: CDR1 LGHNA, CDR2 YNFKEQ. The V end lost 1 base, the J end lost 0 bases, and 5 bases lay between the germline ends. The CDR3 region has the DNA TGTGCCAGCAGCCAAGGTGCTAGCACAGATACGCAGTATTTT. Translated, it gives CASSQGASTDTQYF.

This clone has just a few counts. The chain links TRBV2 to TRBJ1-5; TRBD1 aligns across 8 bases. The CDR3 has 14 amino acids. Germline values: CDR1 SNHLY, CDR2 FYNNEI. Unmatched junction bases numbered 4, after V lost 3 bases and J lost 6 bases. The CDR3 loop reads CASSDRGPGQPQHF. The CDR3 DNA reads TGTGCCAGCAGTGACAGGGGGCCTGGTCAGCCCCAGCATTTT.

The CDR3 loop reads CASSGALNPGELFF. CDR3 in DNA: TGTGCCAGCAGTGGGGCATTAAATCCCGGGGAGCTGTTTTTT. The chain employs TRBV27 and TRBJ2-2, with D maybe TRBD1 (5 bases). V dropped 5 bases and J dropped 6 bases, with 13 bases sitting between them. CDR1 is MNHEY and CDR2 is SMNVEV in the germline V gene (reference sequence). The CDR3 consists of 14 residues.

V usage is TRBV11-2 and J usage is TRBJ2-2; TRBD1 matches 10 bases. With V trimmed by 3 bases and J by 5 bases, 6 bases remained unmatched. CDR3 length: 16 residues. Germline CDR1 SGHAT, CDR2 FQNNGV. CDR3 region: CASSLGDRGGTGELFF. The CDR3 DNA sequence: TGTGCCAGCAGCTTGGGGGACAGGGGAGGGACCGGGGAGCTGTTTTTT. The full variable domain, rest sourced from reference TRBV11-2 and TRBJ2-2, is EAGVAQSPRYKIIEKRQSVAFWCNPISGHATLYWYQQILGQGPKLLIQFQNNGVVDDSQLPKDRFSAERLKGVDSTLKIQPAKLEDSAVYLCASSLGDRGGTGELFFGEGSRLTVL.

In the case of this clone: At one of its ends the junction is not consistent with the germline gene, which may arise from a read error. V usage is TRBV10-3 and J usage is TRBJ2-7; TRBD2 is a possible D gene (5 bases). In germline, CDR1 is ENHRY, CDR2 SYGVKD. CDR3 length: 11 residues. Written as DNA, the CDR3 is TGTGCCATCAGTCGGTCGAGGGAGCTGTACTTC. Protein: CAISRSRELYF.

This clone has more than one count but fewer than ten. This chain links TRBV7-9 with TRBJ2-3, with 11 bases matching TRBD1. J was trimmed by 5 bases and V by 2 bases; bases with no gene match: 6. Germline CDR1 SEHNR, CDR2 FQNEAQ (reference sequence). CDR3 size: 16 residues. CDR3 loop: CASSLLGQGAEDTQYF. CDR3 DNA: TGTGCCAGCAGCTTACTAGGACAGGGGGCGGAAGATACGCAGTATTTT.

This clone came up a few times. The chain combines TRBV7-9 with TRBJ2-5; D possibly uses TRBD1 or TRBD2 (6 bases each). The germline CDR1 and CDR2 sequences are SEHNR and FQNEAQ (reference sequence). The germline V and J ends were trimmed by 1 base and 5 bases, with 11 bases remaining between them. This CDR3 contains 14 residues. CDR3 loop: CASSLEGGGETQYF. The CDR3 bases are TGTGCCAGCAGCTTAGAGGGGGGCGGTGAGACCCAGTACTTC.

This clone was counted only a few times. This chain links TRBV15 with TRBJ2-3; a weak D match, TRBD2 (5 bases). Germline V gene sequence: CDR1 LNHNV, CDR2 YYDKDF (reference sequence). Trimming cost V 4 bases and J 4 bases, with 9 bases left between them. The CDR3 has 13 residues. The CDR3 spells CATSTRASDTQYF. The DNA for the CDR3 is TGTGCCACCAGCACGAGGGCCTCAGATACGCAGTATTTT.

This clone was counted only a few times. V gene TRBV2 combines with J gene TRBJ1-2; D gene uncertain. The CDR3 length is 13 residues. The V end lost 2 bases, the J end lost 8 bases, and 12 bases lay between the germline ends. Germline CDR1 and CDR2: SNHLY and FYNNEI. The CDR3 sequence is CASSERSTGGYTF. The DNA for the CDR3 is TGTGCCAGCAGTGAAAGGTCCACGGGAGGCTACACCTTC.

The table lists this clone with a few counts. The chain couples TRBV4-3 to TRBJ1-5, with TRBD1 matching over 7 bases. V lost 1 base and J lost 15; bases outside the gene matches: 12. CDR3 size: 14 residues. Looked up from germline, CDR1 is LGHNA and CDR2 is YSLEER. CDR3 nucleotide sequence: TGCGCCAGCAGCCAAGTTCCCGGAACAGGGGCAGTGCATTTT. It translates to CASSQVPGTGAVHF.

V usage is TRBV19 and J usage is TRBJ2-7; 7 positions match TRBD1. Germline CDR1 LNHDA, CDR2 SQIVND (reference sequence). V gave up 4 bases and J gave up 4 bases; unmatched junction bases: 7. The CDR3 is made up of 14 amino acids. CDR3 sequence reads: CASSSGQAPYEQYF. In nucleotides, the CDR3 is TGTGCCAGTAGTAGTGGACAGGCTCCGTACGAGCAGTACTTC.

V usage is TRBV19 and J usage is TRBJ1-1; TRBD1 matches 7 bases. The CDR3 contains 13 residues. Looked up from germline, CDR1 is LNHDA and CDR2 is SQIVND (reference sequence). J gave up 1 base and V 5 bases, and 1 base lay outside the gene matches. DNA for the CDR3: TGTGCCAGTAGTGGGACAGCGAACACTGAAGCTTTCTTT. Amino acid sequence: CASSGTANTEAFF.

This clone was counted once. The rearrangement links TRBV9 to TRBJ2-5; D is unclear. CDR3 length: 14 amino acids. V was pared by 3 bases and J by 5 bases, with 14 bases between. Germline values: CDR1 SGDLS, CDR2 YYNGEE. The CDR3 DNA reads TGTGCCAGCAGCGGTGGGTCCAGGCCGGAGACCCAGTACTTC. Residues: CASSGGSRPETQYF.